This is a list of T cell receptor beta chains from one sample in a study of T cells after posttransplantation cyclophosphamide. Generated by immunoSEQ multiplex PCR, the TCRdb table keeps only in-frame clones and is missing some. This sample has approximately 39,000 clones, each found more than once. Sequenced: PBMCs. The receptor source for this set is a man between 45 and 60 years old in good health, CMV-negative, and a related stem cell transplant donor. CDR3s include the opening cysteine and the closing phenylalanine or tryptophan.

TRBV6-5	TRBJ1-1	CASSSQGLNTEAFF
TRBV21-1	TRBJ1-1	CASSNLIGTGQPNTEAFF
TRBV30	TRBJ2-7	CAWSSEDSFYEQYF
TRBV9	TRBJ1-1	CASSVGGEGEAFF
TRBV7-3	TRBJ1-5	CASSLRQGVGNQPQHF
TRBV5-1	TRBJ1-5	CASSLMTGINQPQHF
TRBV29-1	TRBJ2-7	CSVEERVAYEQYF
TRBV5-1	TRBJ1-1	CASSVDNWSTEAFF
TRBV7-2	TRBJ2-5	CASSLGRTSGFQETQYF
TRBV6-5	TRBJ1-6	CARVQAGDSPLHF
TRBV4-1	TRBJ1-3	CASSQLQTGSSGNTIYF
TRBV13	TRBJ2-7	CASTGWGLAGIYEQYF
TRBV9	TRBJ2-7	CASSVEGQGVYEQYF
TRBV6-1	TRBJ2-7	CASSEVAGYEQYF
TRBV5-4	TRBJ2-4	CASSPDWGVGGIQYF
TRBV6-5	TRBJ1-2	CASSYSTGGASYGYTF
TRBV7-3	TRBJ1-1	CASRRGDRGHTEAFF
TRBV6-1	TRBJ2-3	CASSELSGVGADTQYF
TRBV30	TRBJ1-1	CAWSVHAGRNTEAFF
TRBV6-6	TRBJ1-6	CASSPGQGVRESPLHF
TRBV7-8	TRBJ2-4	CASSYRDTVAKNIQYF
TRBV4-3	TRBJ2-7	CASSEDPGWGYEQYF